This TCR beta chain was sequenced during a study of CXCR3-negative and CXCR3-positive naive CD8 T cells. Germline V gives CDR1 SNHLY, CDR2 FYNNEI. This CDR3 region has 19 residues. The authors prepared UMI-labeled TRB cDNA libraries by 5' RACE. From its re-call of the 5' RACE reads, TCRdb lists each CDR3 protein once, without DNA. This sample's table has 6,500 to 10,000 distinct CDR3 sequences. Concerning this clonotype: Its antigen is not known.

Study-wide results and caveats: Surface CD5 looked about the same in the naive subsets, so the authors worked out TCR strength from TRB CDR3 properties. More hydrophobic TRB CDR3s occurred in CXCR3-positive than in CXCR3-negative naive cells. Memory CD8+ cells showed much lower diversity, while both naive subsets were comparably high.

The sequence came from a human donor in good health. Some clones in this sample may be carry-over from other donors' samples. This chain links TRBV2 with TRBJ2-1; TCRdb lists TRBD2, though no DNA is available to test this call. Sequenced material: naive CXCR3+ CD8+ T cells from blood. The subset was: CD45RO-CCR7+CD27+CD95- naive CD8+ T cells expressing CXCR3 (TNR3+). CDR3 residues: CASSDSTTQGLAFIDEQFF.